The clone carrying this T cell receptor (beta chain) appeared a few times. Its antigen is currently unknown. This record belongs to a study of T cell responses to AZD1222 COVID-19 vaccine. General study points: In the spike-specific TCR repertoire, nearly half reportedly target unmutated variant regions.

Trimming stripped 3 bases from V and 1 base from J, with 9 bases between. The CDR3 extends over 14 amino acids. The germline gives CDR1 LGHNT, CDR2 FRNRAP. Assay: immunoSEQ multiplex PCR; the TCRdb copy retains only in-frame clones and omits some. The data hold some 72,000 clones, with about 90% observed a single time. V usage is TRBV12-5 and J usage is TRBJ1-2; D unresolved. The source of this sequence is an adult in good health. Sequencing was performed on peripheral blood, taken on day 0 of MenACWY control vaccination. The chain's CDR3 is CASGFGRSNYGYTF. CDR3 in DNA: TGTGCTAGTGGTTTCGGTCGCAGTAACTATGGCTACACCTTC.